This is a list of T cell receptor beta chains from one sample in a study of blood T cell repertoires in COVID-19. The method was immunoSEQ multiplex PCR; TCRdb's version includes in-frame clones alone and lacks a portion of them. The repertoire consists of 170,000 or so clones, with around nine tenths occurring once and the leading ten covering roughly an eighth. The specimen was peripheral blood. These receptors all come from a woman between 65 and 79 years old with COVID-19, enrolled during active disease. Both conserved end residues are part of each CDR3. D genes are given only for firm matches. A clone size is listed for some rows: how often the clone was seen (once, few, many), or a class if it is expanded.

D gene: TRBD2
J gene: TRBJ2-3
clone size: -
V gene: TRBV7-9
CDR3 DNA: TGTGCCAGCGGGAAGGGGACTAGCGGCACAGATACGCAGTATTTT
CDR3 protein: CASGKGTSGTDTQYF

D gene: TRBD1
J gene: TRBJ2-4
clone size: -
V gene: TRBV10-1
CDR3 DNA: TGCGCCAGCAGTGACCCACAGGGGGCGGCCAAAAACATTCAGTACTTC
CDR3 protein: CASSDPQGAAKNIQYF

D gene: TRBD1
J gene: TRBJ2-2
clone size: -
V gene: TRBV30
CDR3 DNA: TGTGCCTGGAGAGGGACAGGGCTCTTCACCGGGGAGCTGTTTTTT
CDR3 protein: CAWRGTGLFTGELFF

D gene: TRBD1
J gene: TRBJ1-1
clone size: -
V gene: TRBV18
CDR3 DNA: TGTGCCAGCTCAAGGACAGGGGTTAACACTGAAGCTTTCTTT
CDR3 protein: CASSRTGVNTEAFF

D gene: -
J gene: TRBJ1-4
clone size: -
V gene: TRBV14
CDR3 DNA: TGTGCCAGCAGCCAAGACAGTCGGTCCAGGGAAAAACTGTTTTTT
CDR3 protein: CASSQDSRSREKLFF

D gene: -
J gene: TRBJ1-1
clone size: -
V gene: TRBV28
CDR3 DNA: TGTGCCAGCACCCGTTCTTTGGGCGTGACTGAAGCTTTCTTT
CDR3 protein: CASTRSLGVTEAFF

D gene: -
J gene: TRBJ1-5
clone size: -
V gene: TRBV3-1/TRBV3-2
CDR3 DNA: TGTGCCAGCAGCCAGGGTGTATCAGGGAATTATCAGCCCCAGCATTTT
CDR3 protein: CASSQGVSGNYQPQHF

D gene: TRBD2
J gene: TRBJ2-3
clone size: -
V gene: TRBV2
CDR3 DNA: TGTGCCAGCAGCCTTACTAGCGGGAGGGCATGGGATACGCAGTATTTT
CDR3 protein: CASSLTSGRAWDTQYF

D gene: -
J gene: TRBJ1-2
clone size: few
V gene: TRBV19
CDR3 DNA: TGTGCCAGTAGTATTGGAGCTAACTATGGCTACACCTTC
CDR3 protein: CASSIGANYGYTF

D gene: TRBD1
J gene: TRBJ2-5
clone size: once
V gene: TRBV24-1
CDR3 DNA: TGTGCCACCAGTGATTTGGGACAGGGTGGAGAGACCCAGTACTTC
CDR3 protein: CATSDLGQGGETQYF

D gene: TRBD1
J gene: TRBJ1-1
clone size: -
V gene: TRBV19
CDR3 DNA: TGTGCCAGTAGTATGGGACAGTACACTGAAGCTTTCTTT
CDR3 protein: CASSMGQYTEAFF

D gene: -
J gene: TRBJ2-7
clone size: -
V gene: TRBV7-2
CDR3 DNA: TGTGCCAGCAGCCCGGGGTTCTCCAGCTCCTACGAGCAGTACTTC
CDR3 protein: CASSPGFSSSYEQYF

D gene: -
J gene: TRBJ1-5
clone size: -
V gene: TRBV30
CDR3 DNA: TGTGCCTGGAGTTTACCGGAGGGTCCCCAGCATTTT
CDR3 protein: CAWSLPEGPQHF

D gene: -
J gene: TRBJ1-6
clone size: -
V gene: TRBV5-6
CDR3 DNA: TGTGCCAGCTCTACAGGGTTTTGGAATTCACCCCTCCACTTT
CDR3 protein: CASSTGFWNSPLHF

D gene: TRBD2
J gene: TRBJ2-7
clone size: -
V gene: TRBV9
CDR3 DNA: TGTGCCAGCAGCGTAGACCCGGGAGGACCATTCTACGAGCAGTACTTC
CDR3 protein: CASSVDPGGPFYEQYF

D gene: -
J gene: TRBJ2-5
clone size: -
V gene: TRBV2
CDR3 DNA: TGTGCCAGCTCCGGGGGACGGCTGCAAGAGACCCAGTACTTC
CDR3 protein: CASSGGRLQETQYF

D gene: -
J gene: TRBJ1-5
clone size: -
V gene: TRBV3-1/TRBV3-2
CDR3 DNA: TGTGCCAGCAGCCAAGATTTTAGGGGTGGCAATCAGCCCCAGCATTTT
CDR3 protein: CASSQDFRGGNQPQHF

D gene: -
J gene: TRBJ1-5
clone size: -
V gene: TRBV3-1/TRBV3-2
CDR3 DNA: TGTGCCAGCAGCCGGGACGGGGGAAGCAATCAGCCCCAGCATTTT
CDR3 protein: CASSRDGGSNQPQHF

D gene: TRBD2
J gene: TRBJ2-3
clone size: -
V gene: TRBV3-1/TRBV3-2
CDR3 DNA: TGTGCCAGCAGTCTCAATAGCGGGAGAGCGGCAGATACGCAGTATTTT
CDR3 protein: CASSLNSGRAADTQYF

D gene: TRBD1
J gene: TRBJ2-2
clone size: -
V gene: TRBV18
CDR3 DNA: TGTGCCAGCTCACTACAGACAGGGAGAACCGGGGAGCTGTTTTTT
CDR3 protein: CASSLQTGRTGELFF

D gene: -
J gene: TRBJ1-4
clone size: -
V gene: TRBV2
CDR3 DNA: TGTGCCAGCACCGAATGGGGGGGCAATGAAAAACTGTTTTTT
CDR3 protein: CASTEWGGNEKLFF

D gene: -
J gene: TRBJ2-1
clone size: -
V gene: TRBV7-9
CDR3 DNA: TGTGCCAGCAGCTTAGGGACATCGACTAGGAGGAGGGCCAATGAGCAGTTCTTC
CDR3 protein: CASSLGTSTRRRANEQFF

D gene: -
J gene: TRBJ1-5
clone size: -
V gene: TRBV2
CDR3 DNA: TGTGCCAGCAGTGAAGACAGCTATAGCAATCAGCCCCAGCATTTT
CDR3 protein: CASSEDSYSNQPQHF

D gene: TRBD1
J gene: TRBJ1-1
clone size: -
V gene: TRBV5-1
CDR3 DNA: TGCGCCAGCAGCTTGGTCCAGGGGGTGAAGAACACTGAAGCTTTCTTT
CDR3 protein: CASSLVQGVKNTEAFF

D gene: TRBD2
J gene: TRBJ2-1
clone size: -
V gene: TRBV24-1
CDR3 DNA: TGTGCCACCAGTGATCGGGCGGGAGGGCTCTCCTACAATGAGCAGTTCTTC
CDR3 protein: CATSDRAGGLSYNEQFF

D gene: TRBD1
J gene: TRBJ1-5
clone size: -
V gene: TRBV7-9
CDR3 DNA: TGTGCCAGCAGCTTAGGGGACGGACAGGGCCAGCCCCAGCATTTT
CDR3 protein: CASSLGDGQGQPQHF

D gene: -
J gene: TRBJ1-3
clone size: -
V gene: TRBV7-9
CDR3 DNA: TGTGCCAGCAGCCGTAAACTCGAAGGACTTCAAGTGGAAAACACCATATATTTT
CDR3 protein: CASSRKLEGLQVENTIYF

D gene: TRBD1
J gene: TRBJ1-6
clone size: -
V gene: TRBV7-9
CDR3 DNA: TGTGCCAGCAGCTCCACTCAGGGGGCGAATTCACCCCTCCACTTT
CDR3 protein: CASSSTQGANSPLHF

D gene: TRBD1
J gene: TRBJ1-5
clone size: -
V gene: TRBV6-2/TRBV6-3
CDR3 DNA: TGTGCCAGCAGCCTGAGCAGGGACAGAATCCCTCAGCCCCAGCATTTT
CDR3 protein: CASSLSRDRIPQPQHF

D gene: -
J gene: TRBJ2-1
clone size: -
V gene: TRBV5-4
CDR3 DNA: TGTGCCAGCAGCTTGGCCTTCCTCAATGAGCAGTTCTTC
CDR3 protein: CASSLAFLNEQFF

D gene: TRBD2
J gene: TRBJ2-1
clone size: -
V gene: TRBV11-3
CDR3 DNA: TGTGCCAGCAGCTTAAGCGGGAGCTCCTACAATGAGCAGTTCTTC
CDR3 protein: CASSLSGSSYNEQFF

D gene: TRBD2
J gene: TRBJ2-1
clone size: -
V gene: TRBV4-1
CDR3 DNA: TGCGCCAGCAGCCGCTACCTGGCTAGCGGAAACTCCTACAATGAGCAGTTCTTC
CDR3 protein: CASSRYLASGNSYNEQFF

D gene: TRBD1
J gene: TRBJ2-7
clone size: few
V gene: TRBV18
CDR3 DNA: TGTGCCAGCTCACCAGGGACAGAGTTTTCCTACGAGCAGTACTTC
CDR3 protein: CASSPGTEFSYEQYF

D gene: -
J gene: TRBJ2-3
clone size: -
V gene: TRBV30
CDR3 DNA: TGTGCCTGGAGTCTCCTAGACAGCAACACAGATACGCAGTATTTT
CDR3 protein: CAWSLLDSNTDTQYF

D gene: TRBD1
J gene: TRBJ1-5
clone size: -
V gene: TRBV19
CDR3 DNA: TGTGCCAGTACAAGCCCGGACAGGGGAAGCAATCAGCCCCAGCATTTT
CDR3 protein: CASTSPDRGSNQPQHF

D gene: -
J gene: TRBJ2-6
clone size: -
V gene: TRBV6-2/TRBV6-3
CDR3 DNA: TGTGCCAGCAGTCGCCGGGGATCTGGGGCCAACGTCCTGACTTTC
CDR3 protein: CASSRRGSGANVLTF

D gene: -
J gene: TRBJ2-2
clone size: -
V gene: TRBV10-3
CDR3 DNA: TGTGCCATCAGTGTGGGCCCCGAAATTGGGGAGCTGTTTTTT
CDR3 protein: CAISVGPEIGELFF

D gene: TRBD1
J gene: TRBJ2-7
clone size: -
V gene: TRBV5-1
CDR3 DNA: TGCGCCAGCAGCTTACAGGGGGCATCCTACGAGCAGTACTTC
CDR3 protein: CASSLQGASYEQYF

D gene: TRBD1
J gene: TRBJ1-1
clone size: -
V gene: TRBV19
CDR3 DNA: TGTGCCAGTAGTGCTCGACAGGGTCTCACTGAAGCTTTCTTT
CDR3 protein: CASSARQGLTEAFF

D gene: TRBD1
J gene: TRBJ1-6
clone size: -
V gene: TRBV4-2
CDR3 DNA: TGTGCCAGCAGCCACGCCCGACAGGGGGCAAGGTCACCCCTCCACTTT
CDR3 protein: CASSHARQGARSPLHF

D gene: TRBD2
J gene: TRBJ2-1
clone size: -
V gene: TRBV27
CDR3 DNA: TGTGCCAGCAGTTTATCGGTTCCCTTAGCGGGAGGGCCAAACAATGAGCAGTTCTTC
CDR3 protein: CASSLSVPLAGGPNNEQFF

D gene: -
J gene: TRBJ2-2
clone size: -
V gene: TRBV5-1
CDR3 DNA: TGCGCCAGCACCGGCATCGGGGTTGAACTGTTTTTT
CDR3 protein: CASTGIGVELFF

D gene: -
J gene: TRBJ2-1
clone size: -
V gene: TRBV2
CDR3 DNA: TGTGCCAGCAGTGAACTAAGCGGGCCTTACAATGAGCAGTTCTTC
CDR3 protein: CASSELSGPYNEQFF

D gene: -
J gene: TRBJ2-5
clone size: -
V gene: TRBV4-2
CDR3 DNA: TGTGCCAGCAGCCAAGCCCCCAGCCAAGAGACCCAGTACTTC
CDR3 protein: CASSQAPSQETQYF

D gene: -
J gene: TRBJ2-3
clone size: -
V gene: TRBV13
CDR3 DNA: TGTGCCAGCAGCTACCACCTAAGAAGTGGAGATACGCAGTATTTT
CDR3 protein: CASSYHLRSGDTQYF

D gene: -
J gene: TRBJ2-5
clone size: once
V gene: TRBV6-1
CDR3 DNA: TGTGCCAGCACCTTACGACTAGGCGGTTTGGAGACCCAGTACTTC
CDR3 protein: CASTLRLGGLETQYF

D gene: -
J gene: TRBJ2-7
clone size: once
V gene: TRBV28
CDR3 DNA: TGTGCCAGCACTTTCAACAGGGAAACCGAGCAGTACTTC
CDR3 protein: CASTFNRETEQYF

D gene: -
J gene: TRBJ1-4
clone size: -
V gene: TRBV6-5
CDR3 DNA: TGTGCCAGCAAAGGGGATAATGAAAAACTGTTTTTT
CDR3 protein: CASKGDNEKLFF

D gene: -
J gene: TRBJ2-7
clone size: -
V gene: TRBV28
CDR3 DNA: TGTGCCAGCGCGTTGCCTAGGAGCTCCTACGAGCAGTACTTC
CDR3 protein: CASALPRSSYEQYF